Described below is a single T cell receptor beta chain sequence and its context. What it recognizes is unknown. This entry comes from a study of cytomegalovirus exposure and HLA in healthy donors. The CDR3 contains 15 residues. In germline, CDR1 is LGHNA, CDR2 YNFKEQ. J lost 5 bases, V lost 4 bases, and 6 bases had no gene match. Notes on the study in general: In a later analysis, productive TCRs from donors in an Asian-associated ancestry cluster reportedly carried fewer N-insertions than the cohort mean. Presence/absence results assume similar sequencing depth per donor, which may not hold. Among TCR beta chains, those listed as cytomegalovirus-associated numbered 164.

It was with 60 Vbeta and 13 Jbeta primers that the PCR ran. The assay was immunoSEQ multiplex PCR, and TCRdb's table has in-frame clones only and misses some. The data contain 95,000 to 150,000 clones, about 60% of them seen just once; the ten biggest clones take up approximately 9.1%. The TCR was taken from a man aged 40-55 years in good health and CMV-seropositive. The sequencing input was PBMCs. The chain joins TRBV4-2 to TRBJ2-5, with 11 bases fitting TRBD2. The CDR3 loop reads CASSRKLAGEETQYF. CDR3 sequence (DNA): TGTGCCAGCAGCCGCAAACTAGCGGGAGAGGAGACCCAGTACTTC.